These 18 T cell receptor beta chains were sequenced from one sample in a study of shared clonotypes between healthy human individuals. Method: immunoSEQ multiplex PCR; TCRdb's copy keeps in-frame clones and lacks some. The sample shows 450,000 or so clones, around 77% of them seen only once. Sequencing used PBMCs. The receptors were sampled from a woman between 40 and 50 years old in good health. Some clones in this sample may be carry-over from other donors' samples.

This clone has only a few counts. Other DNA sequences from this sample encode an identical CDR3 as well. The rearrangement joins TRBV5-1 to TRBJ2-3, with 8 bases fitting TRBD1. Germline CDR1 SGHRS, CDR2 YFSETQ. This CDR3 region has 13 residues. The J segment lost 2 bases and the V segment lost 7 bases, leaving 3 bases of the junction unmatched. CDR3 protein: CASSGGDTDTQYF. Here the CDR3 DNA reads TGCGCCAGCTCAGGGGGCGACACAGATACGCAGTATTTT.

The rearrangement joins TRBV2 to TRBJ2-2, with 8 bases identical to TRBD2. Trimming removed 8 bases from V and 0 bases from J; junction bases left unmatched: 5. CDR3 size: 15 residues. Germline V gene sequence: CDR1 SNHLY, CDR2 FYNNEI. The DNA of the CDR3 is TGTGCCAGCCGAATGGGACTAGCGAACACCGGGGAGCTGTTTTTT. It translates to CASRMGLANTGELFF.

The chain couples TRBV18 to TRBJ2-6; D may be TRBD1 or TRBD2 (5 bases each). The ends were cut back, 6 bases at V and 4 bases at J, with 19 bases in the middle. CDR3 length equals 17 residues. Germline CDR1 is KGHSH and CDR2 is LQKENI. CDR3 sequence: CASSQGTRGSGANVLTF. CDR3 in DNA: TGTGCCAGCTCCCAAGGCACGAGGGGCTCAGGGGCCAACGTCCTGACTTTC. The full variable domain, with the rest looked up from reference TRBV18 and TRBJ2-6, is NAGVMQNPRHLVRRRGQEARLRCSPMKGHSHVYWYRQLPEEGLKFMVYLQKENIIDESGMPKERFSAEFPKEGPSILRIQQVVRGDSAAYFCASSQGTRGSGANVLTFGAGSRLTVL.

This clone showed up just a few times. The rearrangement uses TRBV7-9 and TRBJ2-1; D not certain. The CDR3 has 11 amino acids. V shed 4 bases and J shed 5 bases, with 3 bases lying between them. Germline assignment: CDR1 SEHNR and CDR2 FQNEAQ (reference sequence). The CDR3 protein is CASSYDNEQFF. Here the CDR3 DNA reads TGTGCCAGCAGCTACGACAATGAGCAGTTCTTC.

On this clone: The same CDR3 can be traced to other DNA sequences in this sample. V usage is TRBV5-1 and J usage is TRBJ2-2; D unclear. This CDR3 is built from 13 residues. V shed 2 bases and J shed 5 bases, with 7 bases lying between them. Germline values: CDR1 SGHRS, CDR2 YFSETQ. The CDR3 here is CASSLVGTGELFF. In DNA, the CDR3 is TGCGCCAGCAGCTTAGTAGGGACCGGGGAGCTGTTTTTT.

This clone showed up just a few times. One base separates it from a far larger clone, so it is likely a read error. The chain joins TRBV30 to TRBJ1-2, with D possibly matching TRBD1 (6 bases). CDR3 length: 14 residues. Germline V CDR1 and CDR2: GTSNPN, SVGIG (reference sequence). The germline V and J ends were trimmed by 3 bases and 4 bases, with 15 bases remaining between them. CDR3 amino acids: CAWRPPGQSYGYTF. DNA for the CDR3: TGTGCCTGGAGACCCCCTGGACAGAGCTATGGCTACACCTTC.

As for this clone: This specimen includes other DNA sequences encoding the same CDR3. The rearrangement joins TRBV5-1 to TRBJ1-5; D unclear. The germline V and J ends were trimmed by 4 bases and 4 bases, with 9 bases remaining between them. The CDR3 has 13 amino acids. The germline gives CDR1 SGHRS, CDR2 YFSETQ. CDR3 DNA: TGCGCCAGCAGCCTCGCGGGGAATCAGCCCCAGCATTTT. This sequence encodes CASSLAGNQPQHF. Full variable domain (missing parts from reference TRBV5-1 and TRBJ1-5): KAGVTQTPRYLIKTRGQQVTLSCSPISGHRSVSWYQQTPGQGLQFLFEYFSETQRNKGNFPGRFSGRQFSNSRSEMNVSTLELGDSALYLCASSLAGNQPQHFGDGTRLSIL.

A single count supports this clone. V gene TRBV30 combines with J gene TRBJ2-2, with 9 bases identical to TRBD1. The ends lost 4 bases at V and 5 bases at J; junction bases unmatched: 2. The CDR3 covers 13 residues. Per the germline V gene, CDR1 is GTSNPN and CDR2 is SVGIG (reference sequence). DNA of the CDR3: TGTGCCTGGAAAGACAGGGGGACCGGGGAGCTGTTTTTT. As protein: CAWKDRGTGELFF.

Concerning this clone itself: A much larger clonotype is one base distant, so this may be a read error. The chain recombines TRBV5-6 with TRBJ2-7, with 11 positions matching TRBD1. Trimming at V came to 4 bases and at J to 4 bases, leaving 4 bases not matched to a gene. CDR1 SGHDT and CDR2 YYEEEE come from the germline V gene. This CDR3 has 14 residues. The CDR3 coding sequence is TGTGCCAGCAGCCCCGGGACAGGGGGATACGAGCAGTACTTC. This encodes CASSPGTGGYEQYF.

This sequence joins TRBV30 and TRBJ2-1; D may be TRBD1 (7 bases). The V end lost 0 bases, the J end lost 6 bases, and 12 bases lay between the germline ends. Per the germline V gene, CDR1 is GTSNPN and CDR2 is SVGIG (reference sequence). The CDR3 covers 14 residues. CDR3 DNA sequence: TGTGCCTGGAGTGTGGGCAGGGGGGTCAATGAGCAGTTCTTC. The encoded protein is CAWSVGRGVNEQFF.

Of note for this clone: The junction departs from germline at one end; a sequencing error may be responsible. The rearrangement joins TRBV7-7 to TRBJ2-3; 13 nucleotides match TRBD2. Germline loops: CDR1 SSHAT, CDR2 FNYEAQ (reference sequence). This CDR3 is built from 16 residues. The CDR3 reads CASSLGLAGPTDTQYF. The DNA for the CDR3 is TGTGCTAGCAGCTTGGGACTAGCGGGACCCACAGATACGCAGTATTTT.

Here the CDR3 DNA reads TGTGCCAGTAGTACTACTAGCGGGAGGGGCCTAGATACGCAGTATTTT. It codes for CASSTTSGRGLDTQYF. The chain joins TRBV19 to TRBJ2-3; 13 nucleotides align to TRBD2. Losses at the gene ends were 4 bases for V and 5 bases for J; bases not matched to a gene: 6. In germline, CDR1 is LNHDA, CDR2 SQIVND (reference sequence). The CDR3 runs to 16 residues. Based on the CDR3 plus reference TRBV19 and TRBJ2-3, the full variable domain is DGGITQSPKYLFRKEGQNVTLSCEQNLNHDAMYWYRQDPGQGLRLIYYSQIVNDFQKGDIAEGYSVSREKKESFPLTVTSAQKNPTAFYLCASSTTSGRGLDTQYFGPGTRLTVL.

The chain uses TRBV5-1 and TRBJ2-3; D is possibly TRBD2 (6 bases). The V end lost 0 bases, the J end lost 2 bases, and 13 bases lay between the germline ends. This CDR3 region has 16 residues. CDR1 and CDR2 (germline): SGHRS, YFSETQ. The DNA for the CDR3 is TGCGCCAGCAGCTTGGGGGGGGACCCCAACACAGATACGCAGTATTTT. It encodes CASSLGGDPNTDTQYF.

This clone has only a few counts. This chain links TRBV7-2 with TRBJ1-1; 7 nucleotides agree with TRBD1. The V gene's germline CDR1 is SGHTA and CDR2 FQGNSA. This CDR3 region has 15 residues. The J segment lost 6 bases and the V segment lost 3 bases, leaving 10 bases of the junction unmatched. CDR3 nucleotide sequence: TGTGCCAGCAGCTTTGGAACAGGGGTTTTCTCTGAAGCTTTCTTT. Encoded protein: CASSFGTGVFSEAFF.

This chain links TRBV27 with TRBJ2-7; D may correspond to TRBD1 or TRBD2 (5 bases each). CDR1 and CDR2 from the germline V gene are MNHEY and SMNVEV (reference sequence). The CDR3 is made up of 15 amino acids. Between the trimmed V and J ends, which lost 3 bases and 0 bases, there was a span of 12 bases. The DNA of the CDR3 is TGTGCCAGCAGTTTGAGGGGTGGGAGCTCCTACGAGCAGTACTTC. Amino acids: CASSLRGGSSYEQYF.

Concerning this clone: Other DNA variants within this sample encode the same CDR3. The gene calls are TRBV5-1 and TRBJ2-7; D is unresolved. V lost 1 base and J lost 3, with 8 bases in between. The CDR3 contains 13 residues. Germline CDR1 is SGHRS and CDR2 is YFSETQ. The chain's CDR3 is CASSLSTGYEQYF. The CDR3 DNA reads as TGCGCCAGCAGCTTGTCGACCGGCTACGAGCAGTACTTC.

This clone was detected only a few times. The chain recombines TRBV2 with TRBJ2-7; weak D call: TRBD2 (6 bases). The CDR3 has 15 residues. Per germline, CDR1 SNHLY and CDR2 FYNNEI. V lost 7 bases and J 7 bases, leaving 23 bases between the germline ends. CDR3 loop: CASTLSRDWAGEQYF. CDR3 DNA: TGTGCCAGCACCCTAAGCCGGGACTGGGCTGGAGAGCAGTACTTC.

The rearrangement links TRBV30 to TRBJ2-7; a possible D gene is TRBD2 (6 bases). CDR1 GTSNPN and CDR2 SVGIG come from the germline V gene (reference sequence). This CDR3 region has 12 residues. V was pared by 2 bases and J by 5 bases, with 10 bases between. DNA of the CDR3: TGTGCCTGGAGTCCCCCGGGGGACGAGCAGTACTTC. Translating it yields CAWSPPGDEQYF. The complete variable domain, with remaining parts taken from reference TRBV30 and TRBJ2-7, reads SQTIHQWPATLVQPVGSPLSLECTVEGTSNPNLYWYRQAAGRGLQLLFYSVGIGQISSEVPQNLSASRPQDRQFILSSKKLLLSDSGFYLCAWSPPGDEQYFGPGTRLTVT.